These T cell receptor beta chains were read from a single sample in a study of cytomegalovirus exposure and HLA in healthy donors. Assay: immunoSEQ multiplex PCR; the TCRdb copy retains only in-frame clones and omits some. The profile shows some 130,000 clones, about 80% of them singletons. Sequencing was done on a sample of PBMCs. These receptors were taken from a young man in good health. Both conserved end residues are part of each CDR3. The order of the fields is CDR3 length, clone size, J gene, D gene, V gene, CDR3 protein, CDR3 DNA. D genes are given only for firm matches. Where a row states a size, it is once, few, many or the class of an expanded clone; other rows omit it.

len: 17; abundance: NA; j_gene: TRBJ2-7; d_gene: NA; v_gene: TRBV21-1; CDR3aa: CASSQRRGAPSSYEQYF; CDR3nt: TGTGCCAGCAGCCAGCGGAGGGGCGCGCCAAGCTCCTACGAGCAGTACTTC
len: 12; abundance: NA; j_gene: TRBJ1-1; d_gene: TRBD1; v_gene: TRBV5-1; CDR3aa: CASSPGTDEAFF; CDR3nt: TGCGCCAGCAGCCCTGGGACAGATGAAGCTTTCTTT
len: 14; abundance: NA; j_gene: TRBJ2-7; d_gene: NA; v_gene: TRBV6-6; CDR3aa: CASSYSIRDYEQYF; CDR3nt: TGTGCCAGCAGTTACTCGATTCGAGACTACGAGCAGTACTTC
len: 14; abundance: NA; j_gene: TRBJ1-1; d_gene: NA; v_gene: TRBV19; CDR3aa: CASRERRGRTEAFF; CDR3nt: TGTGCCAGTAGGGAGAGACGGGGTAGGACTGAAGCTTTCTTT
len: 13; abundance: NA; j_gene: TRBJ1-1; d_gene: NA; v_gene: TRBV7-9; CDR3aa: CSSSPYRVDEAFF; CDR3nt: TGTTCCAGCAGCCCCTATCGGGTAGATGAAGCTTTCTTT
len: 13; abundance: NA; j_gene: TRBJ2-7; d_gene: NA; v_gene: TRBV28; CDR3aa: CATADTDTYEQYF; CDR3nt: TGTGCCACCGCGGACACAGACACCTACGAGCAGTACTTC
len: 17; abundance: few; j_gene: TRBJ1-2; d_gene: NA; v_gene: TRBV12-5; CDR3aa: CASGLVPRGRANYGYTF; CDR3nt: TGTGCTAGTGGTTTGGTACCAAGGGGCCGGGCTAACTATGGCTACACCTTC
len: 13; abundance: NA; j_gene: TRBJ2-5; d_gene: NA; v_gene: TRBV5-6; CDR3aa: CASSLAGVETQYF; CDR3nt: TGTGCCAGCAGCTTGGCCGGGGTAGAGACCCAGTACTTC
len: 14; abundance: NA; j_gene: TRBJ1-1; d_gene: TRBD1; v_gene: TRBV4-1; CDR3aa: CASSQRQGITEAFF; CDR3nt: TGCGCCAGCAGCCAAAGACAGGGGATAACTGAAGCTTTCTTT
len: 16; abundance: NA; j_gene: TRBJ1-1; d_gene: NA; v_gene: TRBV5-1; CDR3aa: CASSSRRGGTDTEAFF; CDR3nt: TGCGCCAGCAGCTCCCGCCGGGGGGGCACGGACACTGAAGCTTTCTTT
len: 16; abundance: NA; j_gene: TRBJ2-3; d_gene: NA; v_gene: TRBV5-6; CDR3aa: CASSLGVWTNTDTQYF; CDR3nt: TGTGCCAGCAGCTTGGGGGTTTGGACTAACACAGATACGCAGTATTTT
len: 12; abundance: NA; j_gene: TRBJ2-1; d_gene: NA; v_gene: TRBV19; CDR3aa: CASSPDSNEQFF; CDR3nt: TGTGCCAGTAGTCCCGACTCGAATGAGCAGTTCTTC
len: 13; abundance: NA; j_gene: TRBJ2-5; d_gene: NA; v_gene: TRBV6-5; CDR3aa: CASSSAGRETQYF; CDR3nt: TGTGCCAGCAGTTCGGCAGGGCGAGAGACCCAGTACTTC
len: 16; abundance: once; j_gene: TRBJ2-2; d_gene: NA; v_gene: TRBV9; CDR3aa: CASSVVDRTNTGELFF; CDR3nt: TGTGCCAGCAGCGTAGTAGACAGAACTAACACCGGGGAGCTGTTTTTT
len: 12; abundance: NA; j_gene: TRBJ2-5; d_gene: NA; v_gene: TRBV29-1; CDR3aa: CSVEDLVGRQYF; CDR3nt: TGCAGCGTTGAAGATCTAGTGGGGCGCCAGTACTTC
len: 16; abundance: NA; j_gene: TRBJ1-4; d_gene: TRBD1; v_gene: TRBV10-2; CDR3aa: CASTHRDRGFSEKLFF; CDR3nt: TGCGCCAGCACCCACCGCGACAGGGGGTTCAGTGAAAAACTGTTTTTT
len: 15; abundance: NA; j_gene: TRBJ1-1; d_gene: TRBD1; v_gene: TRBV10-3; CDR3aa: CAISDSTGGTTEAFF; CDR3nt: TGTGCCATCAGTGACTCTACAGGGGGCACCACTGAAGCTTTCTTT
len: 15; abundance: NA; j_gene: TRBJ2-7; d_gene: TRBD2; v_gene: TRBV9; CDR3aa: CASSVGLAGLREQYF; CDR3nt: TGTGCCAGCAGCGTAGGCTTAGCGGGTCTCCGCGAGCAGTACTTC
len: 15; abundance: once; j_gene: TRBJ2-7; d_gene: NA; v_gene: TRBV5-4; CDR3aa: CASSLGGEYVYEQYF; CDR3nt: TGTGCCAGCAGCTTGGGTGGGGAGTATGTCTACGAGCAGTACTTC
len: 20; abundance: NA; j_gene: TRBJ2-3; d_gene: TRBD2; v_gene: TRBV13; CDR3aa: CASSLGLGGLAETSTDTQYF; CDR3nt: TGTGCCAGCAGCTTAGGCCTGGGGGGACTAGCAGAGACTAGCACAGATACGCAGTATTTT
len: 16; abundance: few; j_gene: TRBJ2-3; d_gene: TRBD1; v_gene: TRBV7-2; CDR3aa: CASSPGTGRITDTQYF; CDR3nt: TGTGCCAGCAGCCCAGGGACAGGACGCATCACAGATACGCAGTATTTT
len: 13; abundance: NA; j_gene: TRBJ2-3; d_gene: NA; v_gene: TRBV7-3; CDR3aa: CASSRGSTDTQYF; CDR3nt: TGTGCCAGCAGTCGGGGGAGCACAGATACGCAGTATTTT
len: 16; abundance: NA; j_gene: TRBJ2-2; d_gene: NA; v_gene: TRBV4-1; CDR3aa: CASSQALGLNTGELFF; CDR3nt: TGCGCCAGCAGCCAAGCTCTTGGGCTGAACACCGGGGAGCTGTTTTTT
len: 13; abundance: once; j_gene: TRBJ2-1; d_gene: NA; v_gene: TRBV7-3; CDR3aa: CSSSLTSRNEQFF; CDR3nt: TGTTCCAGCAGCTTAACGTCCAGGAATGAGCAGTTCTTC
len: 15; abundance: NA; j_gene: TRBJ2-1; d_gene: TRBD2; v_gene: TRBV6-4; CDR3aa: CASSESSGRADEQFF; CDR3nt: TGTGCCAGCAGTGAGTCCAGCGGGAGGGCCGATGAGCAGTTCTTC
len: 15; abundance: NA; j_gene: TRBJ2-7; d_gene: NA; v_gene: TRBV7-3; CDR3aa: CASSAYPGHIYEQYF; CDR3nt: TGTGCCAGCAGCGCCTATCCGGGACATATCTACGAGCAGTACTTC
len: 13; abundance: NA; j_gene: TRBJ1-4; d_gene: TRBD1; v_gene: TRBV27; CDR3aa: CASSLTGVEKLFF; CDR3nt: TGTGCCAGCAGTTTGACAGGGGTAGAAAAACTGTTTTTT
len: 15; abundance: NA; j_gene: TRBJ2-1; d_gene: TRBD2; v_gene: TRBV7-2; CDR3aa: CASSLGLAAYNEQFF; CDR3nt: TGTGCCAGCAGCTTAGGACTAGCGGCCTACAATGAGCAGTTCTTC
len: 16; abundance: once; j_gene: TRBJ1-3; d_gene: NA; v_gene: TRBV12-5; CDR3aa: CASGLVPTETGNTIYF; CDR3nt: TGTGCTAGTGGTTTGGTGCCCACAGAGACTGGAAACACCATATATTTT
len: 15; abundance: few; j_gene: TRBJ1-2; d_gene: NA; v_gene: TRBV6-5; CDR3aa: CASSYSEAPNYGYTF; CDR3nt: TGTGCCAGCAGTTACTCGGAGGCCCCGAACTATGGCTACACCTTC
len: 16; abundance: NA; j_gene: TRBJ2-7; d_gene: NA; v_gene: TRBV9; CDR3aa: CASSVEPTGDFYEQYF; CDR3nt: TGTGCCAGCAGCGTAGAGCCAACAGGGGACTTCTACGAGCAGTACTTC
len: 13; abundance: NA; j_gene: TRBJ1-1; d_gene: NA; v_gene: TRBV12-5; CDR3aa: CASGHGRNTEAFF; CDR3nt: TGTGCTAGTGGTCATGGCAGGAACACTGAAGCTTTCTTT
len: 12; abundance: NA; j_gene: TRBJ1-2; d_gene: NA; v_gene: TRBV29-1; CDR3aa: CSVEDQDYGYTF; CDR3nt: TGCAGCGTTGAGGATCAGGACTATGGCTACACCTTC
len: 13; abundance: NA; j_gene: TRBJ1-1; d_gene: NA; v_gene: TRBV19; CDR3aa: CASSSTGNTEAFF; CDR3nt: TGTGCCAGTAGTTCGACAGGGAACACTGAAGCTTTCTTT
len: 16; abundance: NA; j_gene: TRBJ2-2; d_gene: NA; v_gene: TRBV9; CDR3aa: CASSVRGTPNTGELFF; CDR3nt: TGTGCCAGCAGCGTACGAGGGACACCTAACACCGGGGAGCTGTTTTTT
len: 15; abundance: NA; j_gene: TRBJ2-3; d_gene: NA; v_gene: TRBV7-2; CDR3aa: CASSPFAEPTDTQYF; CDR3nt: TGTGCCAGCAGCCCCTTTGCGGAACCCACAGATACGCAGTATTTT
len: 16; abundance: NA; j_gene: TRBJ2-2; d_gene: TRBD2; v_gene: TRBV11-1; CDR3aa: CASRRRLAGTTGELFF; CDR3nt: TGTGCCAGCAGGCGCCGACTAGCGGGGACCACCGGGGAGCTGTTTTTT
len: 14; abundance: NA; j_gene: TRBJ2-7; d_gene: NA; v_gene: TRBV7-8; CDR3aa: CASSHRQVLDEQYF; CDR3nt: TGTGCCAGCAGCCACCGACAGGTCCTGGACGAGCAGTACTTC
len: 15; abundance: NA; j_gene: TRBJ1-5; d_gene: NA; v_gene: TRBV19; CDR3aa: CASSIETGYKAPQHF; CDR3nt: TGTGCCAGTAGTATAGAAACAGGGTATAAGGCGCCCCAGCATTTT
len: 13; abundance: NA; j_gene: TRBJ1-5; d_gene: NA; v_gene: TRBV30; CDR3aa: CAWSRGERQPQHF; CDR3nt: TGTGCCTGGAGTCGGGGGGAACGGCAGCCCCAGCATTTT
len: 15; abundance: once; j_gene: TRBJ2-3; d_gene: TRBD1; v_gene: TRBV7-9; CDR3aa: CACLVRDSNTDTQYF; CDR3nt: TGCGCCTGCCTAGTCCGGGACAGTAACACAGATACGCAGTATTTT
len: 15; abundance: NA; j_gene: TRBJ2-3; d_gene: NA; v_gene: TRBV18; CDR3aa: CASSPPSQRSNTQYF; CDR3nt: TGTGCCAGCTCACCACCCTCCCAGCGTTCGAATACGCAGTATTTT
len: 11; abundance: NA; j_gene: TRBJ2-7; d_gene: NA; v_gene: TRBV5-5; CDR3aa: CASSPRYEQYF; CDR3nt: TGTGCCAGCAGCCCCCGGTACGAGCAGTACTTC
len: 15; abundance: NA; j_gene: TRBJ1-2; d_gene: NA; v_gene: TRBV5-1; CDR3aa: CASSLAPGMDYGYTF; CDR3nt: TGCGCCAGCAGCTTGGCCCCGGGGATGGACTATGGCTACACCTTC
len: 15; abundance: NA; j_gene: TRBJ2-1; d_gene: TRBD2; v_gene: TRBV2; CDR3aa: CASSSRSGKNNEQFF; CDR3nt: TGTGCCAGCAGTAGCCGGAGCGGGAAAAACAATGAGCAGTTCTTC
len: 15; abundance: NA; j_gene: TRBJ2-7; d_gene: TRBD2; v_gene: TRBV10-3; CDR3aa: CATGLAEGGTYEQYF; CDR3nt: TGTGCCACCGGACTAGCGGAAGGGGGGACCTACGAGCAGTACTTC
len: 16; abundance: NA; j_gene: TRBJ2-1; d_gene: TRBD2; v_gene: TRBV18; CDR3aa: CASSPSPSGSSNEQFF; CDR3nt: TGTGCCAGCTCACCGTCACCTAGCGGGAGCAGCAATGAGCAGTTCTTC
len: 17; abundance: NA; j_gene: TRBJ2-1; d_gene: TRBD2; v_gene: TRBV5-8; CDR3aa: CASSLALAGGLYNEQFF; CDR3nt: TGTGCCAGCAGCTTGGCGTTAGCGGGAGGGCTCTACAATGAGCAGTTCTTC
len: 17; abundance: NA; j_gene: TRBJ2-7; d_gene: NA; v_gene: TRBV6-1; CDR3aa: CASSEAAWGGDSYEQYF; CDR3nt: TGTGCCAGCAGTGAAGCGGCTTGGGGGGGCGACTCCTACGAGCAGTACTTC
len: 13; abundance: once; j_gene: TRBJ1-2; d_gene: TRBD1; v_gene: TRBV10-3; CDR3aa: CAISEDRDYGYTF; CDR3nt: TGTGCCATCAGTGAGGACAGGGACTATGGCTACACCTTC
len: 15; abundance: NA; j_gene: TRBJ1-1; d_gene: NA; v_gene: TRBV4-3; CDR3aa: CASSPGVTGNTEAFF; CDR3nt: TGCGCCAGCAGCCCGGGCGTGACAGGGAACACTGAAGCTTTCTTT
len: 14; abundance: NA; j_gene: TRBJ2-7; d_gene: TRBD2; v_gene: TRBV9; CDR3aa: CASSPAGAGGEQYF; CDR3nt: TGTGCCAGCAGCCCCGCGGGAGCGGGAGGAGAGCAGTACTTC
len: 15; abundance: NA; j_gene: TRBJ2-2; d_gene: TRBD1; v_gene: TRBV6-6; CDR3aa: CASSPRTGLTGELFF; CDR3nt: TGTGCCAGCAGTCCCCGGACAGGGCTCACCGGGGAGCTGTTTTTT
len: 13; abundance: NA; j_gene: TRBJ1-1; d_gene: NA; v_gene: TRBV4-1; CDR3aa: CASSQTGTTEAFF; CDR3nt: TGCGCCAGCAGCCAAACAGGGACGACTGAAGCTTTCTTT